The sample holds a few counts of the clone carrying this T cell receptor (beta chain). Clones were read by immunoSEQ multiplex PCR, and TCRdb kept only the in-frame ones, dropping some. The sample carries almost 25,000 clones, about 60% recorded once. CDR1 and CDR2 from the germline V gene are SNHLY and FYNNEI. With 5 bases removed from V and 0 bases from J, the gap between germline ends came to 14 bases. This CDR3 is built from 16 residues. This sample was taken from a study of T cells in narcolepsy. Study-wide background: Patients with NT1 or NT2 and healthy control donors were enrolled.

Specimen: memory (CD45RA-) CD4+ T cells from blood. The receptor was isolated from a human donor in good health. The chain is built from TRBV2 and TRBJ2-1; D not resolved. CDR3 sequence reads: CASSSLAQSSYNEQFF. Written as DNA, the CDR3 is TGTGCCAGCAGTTCTCTTGCCCAGAGCTCCTACAATGAGCAGTTCTTC.